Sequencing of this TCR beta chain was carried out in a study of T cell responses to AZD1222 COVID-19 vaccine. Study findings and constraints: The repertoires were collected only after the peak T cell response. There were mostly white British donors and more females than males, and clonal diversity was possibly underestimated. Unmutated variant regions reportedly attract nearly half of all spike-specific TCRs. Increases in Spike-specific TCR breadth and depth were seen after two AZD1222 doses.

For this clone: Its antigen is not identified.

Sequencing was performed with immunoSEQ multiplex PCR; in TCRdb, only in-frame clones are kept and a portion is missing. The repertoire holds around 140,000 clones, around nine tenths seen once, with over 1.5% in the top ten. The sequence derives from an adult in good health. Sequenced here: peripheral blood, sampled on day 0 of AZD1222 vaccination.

The CDR3 protein is CSVQGSGANVLTF. Here the CDR3 DNA reads TGCAGCGTGCAGGGGTCTGGGGCCAACGTCCTGACTTTC. The V and J genes are TRBV29-1 and TRBJ2-6; possibly TRBD1 for D (6 bases). In germline, CDR1 is SQVTM, CDR2 ANQGSEA. This CDR3 is built from 13 residues. The ends were cut back, 6 bases at V and 1 base at J, with 7 bases in the middle.